These 29 T cell receptor beta chains came from one sample sequenced in a study of cytomegalovirus exposure and HLA in healthy donors (dated by TCRdb to between 2016 and 2019). The library was produced with the immunoSEQ multiplex PCR assay. The multiplex PCR relied on a mix of 60 forward primers for TCR Vbeta segments and 13 reverse primers for TCR Jbeta segments. TCRdb holds this immuneACCESS table with in-frame rearrangements only. Some clones are missing; in checked studies, unresolved V genes explain under half, and the rest has no known cause. The sample data list over 30,000 clones, and about 63% of these were observed just once. Of the sample, 20% to 25% falls within the top ten clones. Material for sequencing was PBMCs. The source is a man aged 45 to 65 in good health and CMV-seropositive.

V and J are TRBV7-2 and TRBJ2-7, with a weak D call TRBD2 (7 bases). The germline CDR1 and CDR2 sequences are SGHTA and FQGNSA. Trimming cost V 5 bases and J 2 bases, with 13 bases left between them. This CDR3 has 14 residues. CDR3 coding DNA: TGTGCCAGCAGCCGGACAGCGGGACCCTACGAGCAGTACTTC. As protein: CASSRTAGPYEQYF.

The rearrangement uses TRBV6-1 and TRBJ1-4; the D gene is possibly TRBD1 (5 bases). Trimming stripped 6 bases from V and 0 bases from J, with 11 bases between. Looked up from germline, CDR1 is MNHNS and CDR2 is SASEGT. This CDR3 is 15 amino acids long. CDR3 protein: CASSQGPATNEKLFF. CDR3 bases: TGTGCCAGCAGCCAGGGTCCAGCAACTAATGAAAAACTGTTTTTT.

The table lists this clone with a few counts. V and J are TRBV28 and TRBJ2-7; D unresolved. CDR1 and CDR2 from the germline V gene are MDHEN and SYDVKM. Trimming pared 2 bases from V and 3 bases from J, leaving 8 bases between. This CDR3 comprises 13 residues. Written as DNA, the CDR3 is TGTGCCAGCAGTTTAACCACTTTCTACGAGCAGTACTTC. This encodes CASSLTTFYEQYF.

V and J are TRBV27 and TRBJ2-3; 12 nucleotides match TRBD2. After removal of 3 bases from V and 3 bases from J, the junction contained 10 bases not matched to a gene. The CDR3 consists of 18 residues. The germline V gene encodes CDR1 MNHEY and CDR2 SMNVEV (reference sequence). The CDR3 sequence is CASSLEASGRGMTDTQYF. In DNA, the CDR3 is TGTGCCAGCAGTTTGGAGGCTAGCGGGAGGGGGATGACAGATACGCAGTATTTT.

The rearrangement links TRBV28 to TRBJ1-4; D is unresolved. Deletions cut 8 bases from V and 5 bases from J, with 18 bases between. Germline V gives CDR1 MDHEN, CDR2 SYDVKM. The CDR3 has 15 residues. The CDR3 loop reads CASGRGARANEKLFF. The CDR3 nucleotides are TGTGCCAGCGGTCGGGGAGCCAGAGCAAATGAAAAACTGTTTTTT.

This sequence joins TRBV30 and TRBJ1-6; possible D gene TRBD1, 5 bases. Germline CDR1 GTSNPN, CDR2 SVGIG (reference sequence). V gave up 3 bases and J gave up 8 bases, with 11 bases separating them. The CDR3 spans 13 residues. CDR3 nucleotides: TGTGCCTGGAGCCCCGGGGGTGATTCACCCCTCCACTTT. This gives the protein CAWSPGGDSPLHF. The full variable domain, completed using reference TRBV30 and TRBJ1-6, is SQTIHQWPATLVQPVGSPLSLECTVEGTSNPNLYWYRQAAGRGLQLLFYSVGIGQISSEVPQNLSASRPQDRQFILSSKKLLLSDSGFYLCAWSPGGDSPLHFGNGTRLTVT.

This chain links TRBV5-1 with TRBJ2-2; TRBD2 matches 10 bases. The length of the CDR3 is 15 residues. The V gene's germline CDR1 is SGHRS and CDR2 YFSETQ. With 7 bases clipped from V and 5 bases from J, the junction kept 8 bases outside the gene matches. CDR3 amino acids: CASQPSGSPTGELFF. The CDR3 DNA is TGCGCCAGCCAACCTAGCGGGAGCCCAACCGGGGAGCTGTTTTTT.

Regarding this clone: Additional DNA sequences in this sample encode the identical CDR3. The chain combines TRBV29-1 with TRBJ1-2; TRBD1 aligns across 8 bases. Germline values: CDR1 SQVTM, CDR2 ANQGSEA. This CDR3 is built from 13 residues. The V and J ends lost 6 bases and 4 bases, in that order; junction bases with no gene match: 7. CDR3 amino acids: CSVYGTGIYGYTF. CDR3 in DNA: TGCAGCGTGTACGGGACAGGTATCTATGGCTACACCTTC.

Concerning this clone itself: One base separates it from a far larger clone, so it is likely a read error. The chain carries TRBV7-8 and TRBJ2-3; D remains ambiguous. Looked up from germline, CDR1 is SGHVS and CDR2 is FQNEAQ. This CDR3 comprises 14 residues. CDR3 DNA sequence: TGTGCCAGCAGCTTAGCATTCGTCACAGATACGCATTATTTT. This sequence encodes CASSLAFVTDTHYF.

The CDR3 is CASSVGVAEANSPLHF. The CDR3 nucleotides are TGTGCCAGCAGCGTAGGTGTCGCTGAGGCTAATTCACCCCTCCACTTT. The chain couples TRBV9 to TRBJ1-6, with D unresolved. The CDR3 sequence is 16 residues long. V lost 0 bases and J lost 6, with 13 bases in between. Germline V gene data show CDR1 as SGDLS and CDR2 as YYNGEE.

The chain joins TRBV10-3 to TRBJ2-3; 12 bases match TRBD2. The ends lost 6 bases at V and 3 bases at J; junction bases unmatched: 7. CDR1 is ENHRY and CDR2 is SYGVKD in the germline V gene. The length of the CDR3 is 16 residues. CDR3 residues: CAISGTSGGKTDTQYF. Written as DNA, the CDR3 is TGTGCCATCAGCGGAACTAGCGGGGGGAAAACAGATACGCAGTATTTT.

The chain is built from TRBV9 and TRBJ2-1; D remains ambiguous. V lost 3 bases to trimming and J lost 2 bases, with 12 bases between them. The CDR3 loop spans 15 amino acids. Germline lookup yields CDR1 SGDLS and CDR2 YYNGEE. The CDR3 here is CASSAPRLPYNEQFF. CDR3 DNA sequence: TGTGCCAGCAGCGCCCCGAGGTTACCCTACAATGAGCAGTTCTTC.

This chain connects TRBV30 to TRBJ1-1; maybe TRBD1 (5 bases). V lost 4 bases and J lost 4, with 22 bases in between. CDR1 and CDR2 (germline): GTSNPN, SVGIG (reference sequence). The CDR3 runs to 16 residues. In DNA form, the CDR3 reads TGTGCCTGGAACGGGGGGGTGGGCAGTCTATCCACTGAAGCTTTCTTT. Translating it yields CAWNGGVGSLSTEAFF.

The chain carries TRBV13 and TRBJ2-3, with D possibly matching TRBD2 (5 bases). The CDR3 has 13 residues. Germline V lookup: CDR1 PRHDT, CDR2 FYEKMQ (reference sequence). With 2 bases removed from V and 4 bases from J, the gap between germline ends came to 7 bases. The CDR3 region is CASSLPGADTQYF. The CDR3 coding sequence is TGTGCCAGCAGCTTACCCGGGGCAGATACGCAGTATTTT.

This clone came up a few times. This rearrangement joins TRBV6-6 to TRBJ2-7, with unresolved D. CDR3 length: 15 residues. Trimming cost V 2 bases and J 0 bases, with 11 bases left between them. The germline gives CDR1 MNHNY, CDR2 SVGAGI (reference sequence). The CDR3 reads CASSYTAGSSYEQYF. The DNA for the CDR3 is TGTGCCAGCAGTTACACGGCAGGTAGCTCCTACGAGCAGTACTTC.

The chain carries TRBV4-3 and TRBJ1-5, with D unresolved. Per the germline V gene, CDR1 is LGHNA and CDR2 is YSLEER. Trimming stripped 8 bases from V and 3 bases from J, with 5 bases between. This CDR3 comprises 11 residues. The CDR3 spells CASGHNQPQHF. The CDR3, as DNA: TGCGCCAGCGGGCACAATCAGCCCCAGCATTTT.

V and J are TRBV7-9 and TRBJ1-1; D is perhaps TRBD1 (5 bases). Trimming took 5 bases from V and 6 from J, leaving 10 bases between them. The CDR3 is made up of 12 amino acids. From germline, CDR1 is SEHNR and CDR2 FQNEAQ (reference sequence). Here the CDR3 reads CASSHGTPEAFF. Here the CDR3 DNA reads TGTGCCAGCAGCCACGGGACTCCTGAAGCTTTCTTT.

The rearrangement links TRBV6-1 to TRBJ1-3; the match to TRBD1 covers 8 bases. Trimming at V came to 5 bases and at J to 4 bases, leaving 10 bases not matched to a gene. The CDR3 length is 16 residues. Germline V lookup: CDR1 MNHNS, CDR2 SASEGT. This chain's CDR3 is CASSQEARGLGNTIYF. The CDR3 DNA is TGTGCCAGCAGTCAAGAAGCCAGGGGGCTGGGAAACACCATATATTTT.

This clone was counted a few times. Here the CDR3 DNA reads TGTGCCAGCAGTGAACGGGTTTGGGGGGGCACAGATACGCAGTATTTT. It is translated as CASSERVWGGTDTQYF. The chain recombines TRBV25-1 with TRBJ2-3, with D perhaps matching TRBD2 (6 bases). Germline V gene lookup returns CDR1 MGHDK and CDR2 SYGVNS. CDR3 length equals 16 residues. Trimming shortened V by 2 bases and J by 1 base, and 13 bases separated the two germline ends.

V usage is TRBV4-2 and J usage is TRBJ1-1; 7 nucleotides agree with TRBD1. The CDR3 contains 15 residues. The germline gives CDR1 LGHNA, CDR2 YNFKEQ. Trimming cost V 2 bases and J 3 bases; bases outside gene matches: 6. The CDR3 reads CASSQNRGMDTEAFF. The CDR3 bases are TGTGCCAGCAGCCAAAACAGGGGCATGGACACTGAAGCTTTCTTT.

This chain links TRBV30 with TRBJ1-2; 8 bases align to TRBD1. Trimming cost V 3 bases and J 7 bases; bases outside gene matches: 16. The CDR3 is 16 residues long. Germline lookup yields CDR1 GTSNPN and CDR2 SVGIG (reference sequence). The CDR3 loop is CAWSAGTGFDPVGYTF. The CDR3, as DNA: TGTGCCTGGAGCGCCGGGACAGGATTTGACCCCGTTGGCTACACCTTC.

The V and J genes are TRBV6-1 and TRBJ1-3; 8 positions match TRBD1. This CDR3 has 15 amino acids. V lost 4 bases to trimming and J lost 2 bases; unmatched junction nucleotides: 4. Germline CDR1 and CDR2: MNHNS and SASEGT. CDR3 sequence reads: CASSAQDRAGNTIYF. The CDR3 nucleotides are TGTGCCAGCAGTGCTCAGGACAGGGCTGGAAACACCATATATTTT.

The J gene is TRBJ1-5, the V gene TRBV7-9, with TRBD1 identical over 7 bases. V trimming: 3 bases; J trimming: 0 bases; junction bases outside the gene matches: 5. The CDR3 is 16 amino acids. Germline values: CDR1 SEHNR, CDR2 FQNEAQ (reference sequence). The CDR3, as DNA: TGTGCCAGCAGCTTGGGACAGTTTGATAGCAATCAGCCCCAGCATTTT. Its translation: CASSLGQFDSNQPQHF.

Only a few counts were recorded for this clone. The CDR3 is CASSLQGLHDEAFF. DNA for the CDR3: TGCGCCAGCAGCTTACAGGGTTTGCACGATGAAGCTTTCTTT. The rearrangement uses TRBV5-1 and TRBJ1-1, with D tentatively TRBD1 (6 bases). This CDR3 comprises 14 residues. Trimming left V 2 bases short and J 7 bases short, with 15 bases between. Germline CDR1 is SGHRS and CDR2 is YFSETQ. Full variable domain (rest looked up from reference TRBV5-1 and TRBJ1-1): KAGVTQTPRYLIKTRGQQVTLSCSPISGHRSVSWYQQTPGQGLQFLFEYFSETQRNKGNFPGRFSGRQFSNSRSEMNVSTLELGDSALYLCASSLQGLHDEAFFGQGTRLTVV.

This clone was detected a few times. This sequence joins TRBV7-2 and TRBJ1-1; TRBD1 is a possible D gene (5 bases). The CDR3 extends over 14 amino acids. CDR1 and CDR2 (germline): SGHTA, FQGNSA. Trimming pared 4 bases from V and 1 base from J, leaving 10 bases between. As DNA, the CDR3 is TGTGCCAGCAGCTCATTCCAGGGGAACACTGAAGCTTTCTTT. This encodes CASSSFQGNTEAFF.

This clone is a singleton in its sample. V usage is TRBV5-1 and J usage is TRBJ1-1; 7 bases are a match to TRBD1. V shed 0 bases, J shed 0 bases, and the junction held 8 bases outside the gene matches. Germline-derived CDR1 and CDR2 are SGHRS and YFSETQ. This CDR3 region has 17 residues. The CDR3 bases are TGCGCCAGCAGCTTGGGTAGGGGGCGACCCATGAACACTGAAGCTTTCTTT. It specifies CASSLGRGRPMNTEAFF.

The gene calls are TRBV7-9 and TRBJ2-5; 7 bases match TRBD2. V lost 6 bases and J lost 1; bases outside the gene matches: 5. Germline-derived CDR1 and CDR2 are SEHNR and FQNEAQ (reference sequence). The CDR3 length is 14 residues. CDR3 amino acids: CASRPTSVQETQYF. The CDR3 DNA is TGTGCCAGCAGACCCACTAGCGTCCAAGAGACCCAGTACTTC. The full variable domain, completed using reference TRBV7-9 and TRBJ2-5, is DTGVSQNPRHKITKRGQNVTFRCDPISEHNRLYWYRQTLGQGPEFLTYFQNEAQLEKSRLLSDRFSAERPKGSFSTLEIQRTEQGDSAMYLCASRPTSVQETQYFGPGTRLLVL.

This clone was detected a few times. The V call is TRBV25-1, the J call TRBJ2-3, with a tentative D call TRBD1 (5 bases). The V gene lost 9 bases and the J gene lost 2 bases, with 12 bases spanning the gap. The CDR3 has 13 residues. Germline CDR1 is MGHDK and CDR2 is SYGVNS. CDR3 amino acids: CASEPGHTDTQYF. The CDR3 nucleotides read TGTGCCAGTGAGCCAGGACACACAGATACGCAGTATTTT.

The V call is TRBV5-1, the J call TRBJ2-5, with D maybe TRBD1 (7 bases). Germline V lookup: CDR1 SGHRS, CDR2 YFSETQ. The CDR3 loop spans 14 amino acids. The V end lost 7 bases, the J end lost 2 bases, and 15 bases lay between the germline ends. The CDR3 protein is CASRWTGGQETQYF. The CDR3 DNA follows: TGCGCCAGCCGCTGGACAGGAGGGCAAGAGACCCAGTACTTC.